Following are 30 T cell receptor beta chains from one sample sequenced in a study of vaccination effects on CD4 cells after COVID-19 (dated by TCRdb to between 2020 and 2023). To prepare the library, the immunoSEQ multiplex PCR assay was applied. The table comes from immuneACCESS by way of TCRdb, which keeps in-frame sequences with V and J called. Part of the clones is missing from these tables; in studies checked, under half for an unresolved V gene and the rest for unknown reasons. The sample table lists around 50,000 clones, around 76% of them with a count of one. 5% to 6.5% of the sample rests with the top ten. Their specific antigens are unknown. To identify antigen-specific CD4+ T cell clonotypes by their expansion, the ViraFEST assay first stimulated PBMC with viral peptide pools and then applied TCR sequencing. After around 11 days of culture, CD4+ T cells were isolated with the EasySep CD4+ T cell isolation kit. PCR-confirmed SARS-CoV-2 infection had occurred in convalescent patients between March and December 2020, before the Alpha, Beta and Delta variants emerged in the United States.

The sample consisted of CD4+ T cells from PBMCs cultured with HIV peptides, taken before COVID-19 vaccination. What this sample's cell subset or site label stands for: HIV-1 Nef peptide pool negative control/reference culture. The receptors come from a human donor who had a prior SARS-CoV-2 infection.

In its sample, this clone was seen a few times. The chain combines TRBV6-5 with TRBJ2-1; weak D call: TRBD2 (6 bases). CDR1 is MNHEY, CDR2 SVGAGI, per germline. There are 13 residues in the CDR3. Trimming left V 2 bases short and J 9 bases short, with 11 bases between. In nucleotides, the CDR3 is TGTGCCAGCAGTTACAATTACGGGAGTGAGCAGTTCTTC. Encoded protein: CASSYNYGSEQFF.

This chain links TRBV6-1 with TRBJ2-7; 9 bases fit TRBD2. CDR1 and CDR2 from the germline V gene are MNHNS and SASEGT. This CDR3 region has 16 residues. After removal of 1 base from V and 2 bases from J, the junction contained 6 bases not matched to a gene. CDR3 region: CASSEDQLAGTYEQYF. The CDR3 nucleotides are TGTGCCAGCAGTGAAGATCAACTAGCGGGTACCTACGAGCAGTACTTC.

This clone came up once. The V call is TRBV7-6, the J call TRBJ2-5; D is undetermined. Germline-derived CDR1 and CDR2 are SGHVS and FNYEAQ. The ends were cut back, 1 base at V and 0 bases at J, with 3 bases in the middle. This CDR3 comprises 13 residues. CDR3 region: CASSLGNQETQYF. In nucleotides, the CDR3 is TGTGCCAGCAGCTTAGGGAACCAAGAGACCCAGTACTTC.

This sequence joins TRBV6-2 or TRBV6-3 and TRBJ1-5; D remains unclear. The length of the CDR3 is 15 residues. Germline-derived CDR1 and CDR2 are MNHEY and SVGEGT. V was clipped by 6 bases and J by 4 bases, with 16 bases between them. CDR3 in amino acids: CASSPGSYVNQPQHF. CDR3 nucleotides: TGTGCCAGCAGCCCCGGGTCCTATGTTAATCAGCCCCAGCATTTT.

The chain combines TRBV12-3 or TRBV12-4 with TRBJ1-2; 9 bases are shared with TRBD1. Losses at the gene ends were 6 bases for V and 4 bases for J; bases not matched to a gene: 3. This CDR3 has 13 amino acids. The CDR3 sequence is CASRQGQGYGYTF. CDR3 nucleotides: TGTGCCAGCAGACAGGGACAGGGCTATGGCTACACCTTC.

V gene TRBV7-6 combines with J gene TRBJ2-2; 7 bases fit TRBD1. The CDR3 is 16 residues long. The V and J ends lost 3 bases and 0 bases, in that order; junction bases with no gene match: 4. Germline assignment: CDR1 SGHVS and CDR2 FNYEAQ. DNA of the CDR3: TGTGCCAGCAGCTTTAGACAGGGAACGAACACCGGGGAGCTGTTTTTT. Amino acids: CASSFRQGTNTGELFF.

In this sample, this clone turned up a few times. The V call is TRBV7-6, the J call TRBJ2-7; D is uncertain. This CDR3 contains 15 residues. CDR1 and CDR2 (germline): SGHVS, FNYEAQ. Trimming removed 1 base from V and 3 bases from J, with 13 bases in between. CDR3 DNA sequence: TGTGCCAGCAGCTTAGATACGGGCCCCGGCTACGAGCAGTACTTC. As protein: CASSLDTGPGYEQYF.

The chain couples TRBV7-9 to TRBJ2-3; a weak D match, TRBD1 (5 bases). The germline V gene encodes CDR1 SEHNR and CDR2 FQNEAQ (reference sequence). The CDR3 extends over 16 amino acids. Deletions cut 6 bases from V and 4 bases from J, with 20 bases between. The CDR3 sequence: CASSYRPFQRADTQYF. CDR3 nucleotide sequence: TGTGCCAGCAGTTACAGGCCTTTCCAAAGGGCAGATACGCAGTATTTT. Based on the CDR3 plus reference TRBV7-9 and TRBJ2-3, the full variable domain is DTGVSQNPRHKITKRGQNVTFRCDPISEHNRLYWYRQTLGQGPEFLTYFQNEAQLEKSRLLSDRFSAERPKGSFSTLEIQRTEQGDSAMYLCASSYRPFQRADTQYFGPGTRLTVL.

The gene calls are TRBV18 and TRBJ2-5; D call uncertain. With 0 bases removed from V and 4 bases from J, the gap between germline ends came to 3 bases. Germline V CDR1 and CDR2: KGHSH, LQKENI. CDR3 length: 12 amino acids. In DNA form, the CDR3 reads TGTGCCAGCTCACCACCAGCAGAGACCCAGTACTTC. Translated, it gives CASSPPAETQYF. Filled out from reference TRBV18 and TRBJ2-5, the complete variable domain reads NAGVMQNPRHLVRRRGQEARLRCSPMKGHSHVYWYRQLPEEGLKFMVYLQKENIIDESGMPKERFSAEFPKEGPSILRIQQVVRGDSAAYFCASSPPAETQYFGPGTRLLVL.

The chain is built from TRBV1 and TRBJ2-2; the table names TRBD2, a call not compared with the DNA. TRBV1 is annotated as a pseudogene. The CDR3 is 18 amino acids. The CDR3 nucleotides read TGCACCAGCAGCCAAGAGGGGACGGGGGGACTGAACACCGGGGAGCTGTTTTTT. The encoded protein is CTSSQEGTGGLNTGELFF.

This clone was recorded only once. V is TRBV11-2 and J is TRBJ2-7, with D unresolved. The CDR3 has 16 amino acids. The V gene lost 5 bases and the J gene lost 5 bases, with 22 bases spanning the gap. CDR1 is SGHAT, CDR2 FQNNGV, per germline. CDR3 in amino acids: CASSPHRTALSDEQYF. Here the CDR3 DNA reads TGTGCCAGCAGCCCTCACCGGACCGCGCTTTCAGACGAGCAGTACTTC.

This clone is a singleton in its sample. CDR3 in amino acids: CASSLGLAETDTQYF. The DNA for the CDR3 is TGCGCCAGCAGCTTGGGACTAGCCGAGACAGATACGCAGTATTTT. The chain couples TRBV5-1 to TRBJ2-3; TRBD2 agrees at 7 bases. V lost 0 bases and J lost 3; bases outside the gene matches: 4. The CDR3 has 15 residues. CDR1 and CDR2 from the germline V gene are SGHRS and YFSETQ.

This chain uses TRBV28 with TRBJ2-7; TRBD1 aligns across 11 bases. Germline V gene sequence: CDR1 MDHEN, CDR2 SYDVKM. This CDR3 has 15 residues. V shed 5 bases and J 5 bases; nucleotides not matched to a gene: 8. The CDR3 DNA follows: TGTGCCAGCAGTCTCCCGGGACAGGGGGGCGACGAGCAGTACTTC. Protein product: CASSLPGQGGDEQYF.

The chain is built from TRBV7-3 and TRBJ2-6; no clear D. Germline lookup yields CDR1 SGHTA and CDR2 FQGTGA. V was trimmed by 0 bases and J by 2 bases, leaving 8 bases between them. This CDR3 comprises 16 residues. CDR3 DNA: TGTGCCAGCAGCTTAACGTACGGAACTGGGGCCAACGTCCTGACTTTC. Protein: CASSLTYGTGANVLTF.

J is TRBJ2-1 and V is TRBV6-4; weak D call: TRBD1 (6 bases). Trimming removed 6 bases from V and 2 bases from J, with 20 bases in between. The CDR3 has 17 residues. CDR1 MRHNA and CDR2 SNTAGT come from the germline V gene. The chain's CDR3 is CASRDPRGEGAYNEQFF. The CDR3 DNA reads as TGTGCCAGCAGGGACCCCAGAGGCGAGGGGGCCTACAATGAGCAGTTCTTC.

The chain couples TRBV6-5 to TRBJ2-7, with 16 nucleotides matching TRBD2. This CDR3 has 15 residues. The germline V gene has CDR1 MNHEY and CDR2 SVGAGI. The J segment lost 7 bases and the V segment lost 2 bases, leaving 2 bases of the junction unmatched. CDR3 in DNA: TGTGCCAGCAGTTACGTGGGACTAGCGGGAGGGGAGCAGTACTTC. It translates to CASSYVGLAGGEQYF.

The genes are TRBV24-1 and TRBJ2-5; D gene ambiguous. Trimming removed 1 base at V and 4 bases at J, with 3 bases between. This CDR3 has 12 amino acids. The V gene's germline CDR1 is KGHDR and CDR2 SFDVKD. CDR3: CATSDLGETQYF. The DNA for the CDR3 is TGTGCCACCAGTGATTTAGGAGAGACCCAGTACTTC.

The rearrangement joins TRBV11-3 to TRBJ1-5; D unclear. The CDR3 is 13 amino acids. Germline values: CDR1 SGHNT, CDR2 YENEEA. Deletions cut 1 base from V and 1 base from J, with 2 bases between. CDR3 DNA: TGTGCCAGCAGCTTAGGAAGCAATCAGCCCCAGCATTTT. Residues: CASSLGSNQPQHF. The whole variable domain, remainder taken from reference TRBV11-3 and TRBJ1-5, is EAGVVQSPRYKIIEKKQPVAFWCNPISGHNTLYWYLQNLGQGPELLIRYENEEAVDDSQLPKDRFSAERLKGVDSTLKIQPAELGDSAVYLCASSLGSNQPQHFGDGTRLSIL.

The chain carries TRBV7-2 and TRBJ2-7; D uncertain. This CDR3 region has 15 residues. Germline-derived CDR1 and CDR2 are SGHTA and FQGNSA. V lost 6 bases and J lost 0, with 15 bases in between. The CDR3 DNA reads as TGTGCCAGCAGTCCTGGGCTGCGGAACTCCTACGAGCAGTACTTC. It is translated as CASSPGLRNSYEQYF.

This clone was counted once. The J gene is TRBJ2-1, the V gene TRBV7-8; D is perhaps TRBD1 or TRBD2 (5 bases each). CDR1 is SGHVS and CDR2 is FQNEAQ in the germline V gene. The CDR3 contains 15 residues. V lost 5 bases to trimming and J lost 1 base, with 12 bases between them. The CDR3, as DNA: TGTGCCAGCAGCCCAACAGGACTGTCCTACAATGAGCAGTTCTTC. Translation: CASSPTGLSYNEQFF.

In nucleotides, the CDR3 is TGTGCCAGCAGCTTTCGGTTGCGAGAGACCCAGTACTTC. It codes for CASSFRLRETQYF. This chain joins TRBV7-9 and TRBJ2-5; D gene ambiguous. Germline values: CDR1 SEHNR, CDR2 FQNEAQ (reference sequence). Between the trimmed V and J ends, which lost 3 bases and 4 bases, there was a span of 9 bases. The CDR3 spans 13 residues.

The table lists this clone with a few counts. The chain is built from TRBV27 and TRBJ2-2; 7 bases are a match to TRBD1. The ends lost 5 bases at V and 2 bases at J; junction bases unmatched: 5. Per germline, CDR1 MNHEY and CDR2 SMNVEV (reference sequence). This CDR3 spans 15 amino acids. The CDR3 sequence is CASSASGGNTGELFF. The CDR3 nucleotides read TGTGCCAGCAGTGCGTCAGGGGGTAACACCGGGGAGCTGTTTTTT.

The chain combines TRBV5-4 with TRBJ2-3; 8 bases fit TRBD2. The CDR3 has 17 amino acids. The germline V gene has CDR1 SGHNT and CDR2 YYREEE (reference sequence). J lost 2 bases, V lost 0 bases, and 8 bases had no gene match. The chain's CDR3 is CASSLEGGRISTDTQYF. CDR3 nucleotides: TGTGCCAGCAGCTTGGAGGGCGGGAGGATATCCACAGATACGCAGTATTTT.

The rearrangement joins TRBV5-1 to TRBJ2-3; possibly TRBD2 for D (5 bases). V shed 0 bases and J shed 5 bases, with 13 bases lying between them. Germline-derived CDR1 and CDR2 are SGHRS and YFSETQ. This CDR3 has 15 residues. The CDR3 nucleotides are TGCGCCAGCAGCTTGGAAGGCGGGCAGGAAGATACGCAGTATTTT. Translating it yields CASSLEGGQEDTQYF.

V is TRBV11-1 and J is TRBJ1-6, with D perhaps TRBD1 (6 bases). In germline, CDR1 is SGHAT, CDR2 FQDESV (reference sequence). This CDR3 spans 15 amino acids. Between the trimmed V and J ends, which lost 5 bases and 8 bases, there was a span of 16 bases. The CDR3 loop reads CASSPRPGADSPLHF. CDR3 bases: TGTGCCAGCAGCCCCAGGCCGGGGGCAGATTCACCCCTCCACTTT.

The gene calls are TRBV4-2 and TRBJ2-7; TRBD2 agrees at 9 bases. V was pared by 0 bases and J by 4 bases, with 4 bases of the junction left unmatched. This CDR3 is built from 15 residues. CDR1 and CDR2 (germline): LGHNA, YNFKEQ. Here the CDR3 reads CASSQDRLAGYEQYF. DNA of the CDR3: TGTGCCAGCAGCCAAGATCGCCTAGCGGGATACGAGCAGTACTTC.

This clone was observed a single time. V usage is TRBV5-1 and J usage is TRBJ1-1; TRBD1 might be the D (5 bases). Per germline, CDR1 SGHRS and CDR2 YFSETQ. The germline V and J ends were trimmed by 4 bases and 3 bases, with 16 bases remaining between them. The CDR3 is made up of 15 amino acids. CDR3 DNA sequence: TGCGCCAGCAGCCACAGGAGGGCCGGGGACACTGAAGCTTTCTTT. Residues: CASSHRRAGDTEAFF.

The chain has TRBV4-2 and TRBJ1-4; D is ambiguous. Trimming shortened V by 2 bases and J by 2 bases, and 18 bases separated the two germline ends. Per the germline V gene, CDR1 is LGHNA and CDR2 is YNFKEQ. CDR3 size: 18 residues. The chain's CDR3 is CASSQTGGFGGTNEKLFF. CDR3 nucleotide sequence: TGTGCCAGCAGCCAAACCGGCGGATTTGGTGGGACTAATGAAAAACTGTTTTTT.

V usage is TRBV6-2 or TRBV6-3 and J usage is TRBJ2-5, with D tentatively TRBD1 (6 bases). With 5 bases removed from V and 12 bases from J, the gap between germline ends came to 13 bases. This CDR3 comprises 11 residues. CDR1 and CDR2 from the germline V gene are MNHEY and SVGEGT. The CDR3 DNA sequence: TGTGCCAGCAGTACCAGACAGGACGAGTACTTC. Its translation: CASSTRQDEYF.

This clone came up a few times. The chain is built from TRBV7-2 and TRBJ2-5; D ambiguous. The germline V gene has CDR1 SGHTA and CDR2 FQGNSA. CDR3 length equals 11 residues. Trimming removed 5 bases at V and 5 bases at J, with 6 bases between. In DNA, the CDR3 is TGTGCCAGCAGCGTACAGGAGACCCAGTACTTC. It is translated as CASSVQETQYF.